This TCR beta chain originates from a study of shared clonotypes between healthy human individuals. Study information: Used for every donor were three CD4 naive, three CD4 memory, two CD8 naive and one CD8 memory plate. The study's findings and limits: In four donors, around 4.5% of naive CD4 clonotypes appeared in common.

The table came from immunoSEQ multiplex PCR; TCRdb's copy has only in-frame clones and leaves some out. The data show 1.5 million to 2.5 million clones, over 85% seen once. Terminally differentiated effector memory CD45RA+ cells were left out of the naive CD8 fraction, which was CD45RO-negative and positively selected for CCR7. The donors, healthy adults who were HIV-negative, had experienced no recent acute infections or vaccinations. A word on this clone: What it binds is unknown.

Germline V CDR1 and CDR2: MNHEY, SVGAGI. The CDR3 sequence is 13 residues long. V lost 6 bases to trimming and J lost 0 bases, with 3 bases between them. The specimen sequenced was naive CD8+ T cells sorted from blood. This clonotype was sampled from a man aged 18-30 years in good health. This chain joins TRBV6-5 and TRBJ2-6; unclear D gene. CDR3 bases: TGTGCCAGCAGCGACTCTGGGGCCAACGTCCTGACTTTC. Encoded protein: CASSDSGANVLTF.